The rows below give T cell receptor beta chains drawn from one sample of a study of human T cells and chemical hapten exposure. TCRdb itself ran the RACE reads through MiXCR, one entry per CDR3 protein. This table holds 80,000 to 100,000 distinct CDR3 sequences, around 9.3% found once. The sample in question was whole blood, obtained in connection with sensitization to the hapten diphenylcyclopropenone (DPC). These receptor sequences come from a woman aged 45-59 years with alopecia areata. Some clones in this sample may be carry-over from other donors' samples. The CDR3 runs from the conserved cysteine through the conserved F or W. A D gene is named only where the DNA matches it firmly. Expanded clones get a size class; other rows say once, few or many, or leave the size out.

v_call	j_call	clone_size	d_call	cdr3_aa	cdr3_nt
TRBV12-3/TRBV12-4	TRBJ2-2	many	TRBD2	CASRRTSGGNTGELFF	TGTGCCAGCAGACGCACTAGCGGAGGGAACACCGGGGAGCTGTTTTTT
TRBV27	TRBJ2-7	many	TRBD2	CASRGSGSSYEQYF	TGTGCCAGCAGAGGTAGCGGGAGCTCCTACGAGCAGTACTTC
TRBV20-1	TRBJ2-3	few	TRBD1	CSARDPMDRALDTQYF	TGCAGTGCTAGAGATCCGATGGACAGGGCCTTAGATACGCAGTATTTT
TRBV5-4	TRBJ2-7	-	TRBD2	CASSSASGSWEQYF	TGTGCCAGCAGCTCGGCTAGCGGGAGCTGGGAGCAGTACTTC
TRBV21-1	TRBJ2-4	many	-	CASRDSENIQYF	TGTGCCAGCAGGGACAGCGAAAACATTCAGTACTTC
TRBV5-4	TRBJ2-5	many	-	CASSLVPGETQYF	TGTGCCAGCAGCTTGGTGCCCGGGGAGACCCAGTACTTC
TRBV28	TRBJ1-2	-	TRBD1	CASRSSGTGQYYGYTF	TGTGCCAGCAGATCTTCTGGGACAGGACAATACTATGGCTACACCTTC
TRBV30	TRBJ1-3	few	-	CAWSGGAGNTIYF	TGTGCCTGGAGTGGCGGGGCTGGAAACACCATATATTTT
TRBV20-1	TRBJ2-6	few	TRBD1	CSADPGTGGSLLTF	TGCAGTGCGGACCCTGGGACAGGGGGCTCCCTCCTGACTTTC
TRBV30	TRBJ1-1	-	-	CAWSVSGMAFF	TGTGCCTGGAGTGTTTCAGGGATGGCTTTCTTT
TRBV19	TRBJ2-1	few	-	CASRSPLSLNEQFF	TGTGCCAGTAGATCCCCCCTTTCGTTAAATGAGCAGTTCTTC
TRBV18	TRBJ2-1	few	-	CASSPMSGTTYNEQFF	TGTGCCAGCTCACCAATGAGCGGGACAACCTACAATGAGCAGTTCTTC
TRBV12-3/TRBV12-4	TRBJ1-5	few	TRBD1	CASSLSTGFSNQPQHF	TGTGCCAGCAGTTTATCGACAGGGTTTAGCAATCAGCCCCAGCATTTT
TRBV18	TRBJ1-2	few	-	CASSPGSNYGYTF	TGTGCCAGCTCCCCGGGAAGCAACTATGGCTACACCTTC
TRBV11-3	TRBJ2-3	few	-	CASSPTGDTQYF	TGTGCCAGCAGCCCAACAGGGGATACGCAGTATTTT
TRBV7-2	TRBJ2-4	many	TRBD1	CASSTQTGQKNIQYF	TGTGCCAGCAGCACGCAAACGGGACAGAAAAACATTCAGTACTTC
TRBV7-2	TRBJ2-4	many	TRBD1	CASSLVGAGTGVNIQYF	TGTGCCAGCAGCTTAGTGGGAGCCGGGACAGGGGTAAACATTCAGTACTTC
TRBV29-1	TRBJ1-4	many	TRBD1	CSGGQGNEKLFF	TGCAGCGGGGGACAGGGGAATGAAAAACTGTTTTTT
TRBV12-3/TRBV12-4	TRBJ1-3	-	-	CASLRGDSTIYF	TGTGCCAGCCTTCGGGGGGATAGCACCATATATTTT
TRBV24-1	TRBJ2-1	many	TRBD1	CATKGGGTGGYNEQFF	TGTGCCACCAAAGGCGGCGGGACAGGGGGATACAATGAGCAGTTCTTC
TRBV10-3	TRBJ1-2	-	TRBD1	CAISESGTGAYGYTF	TGTGCCATCAGTGAGTCGGGGACAGGGGCCTATGGCTACACCTTC
TRBV5-4	TRBJ2-3	many	-	CASSLDADPSTDTQYF	TGTGCCAGCAGCTTGGATGCGGACCCTAGCACAGATACGCAGTATTTT
TRBV28	TRBJ1-1	many	-	CASSLMLGSTPEAFF	TGTGCCAGCAGTTTAATGCTGGGGTCGACCCCTGAAGCTTTCTTT
TRBV5-5	TRBJ1-3	-	-	CASSVALGRGSGNTIYF	TGTGCCAGCAGCGTAGCTTTGGGGCGCGGGTCTGGAAACACCATATATTTT
TRBV11-2	TRBJ2-2	-	TRBD2	CAAVRTRAMNTGELFF	TGTGCCGCCGTTAGGACTAGAGCAATGAACACCGGGGAGCTGTTTTTT
TRBV5-1	TRBJ2-5	few	-	CASSAGTLQETQYF	TGCGCCAGCAGCGCCGGGACCTTGCAAGAGACCCAGTACTTC
TRBV10-2	TRBJ1-4	many	-	CASREQLTNEKLFF	TGCGCCAGCAGGGAACAGCTTACTAATGAAAAACTGTTTTTT
TRBV18	TRBJ2-7	few	TRBD2	CASSPSSGSYEQYF	TGTGCCAGCTCACCATCTAGCGGGTCTTACGAGCAGTACTTC
TRBV20-1	TRBJ1-6	few	-	CSAKGDPGSPLHF	TGCAGTGCTAAGGGCGACCCGGGGTCACCCCTCCACTTT
TRBV7-2	TRBJ2-2	many	-	CASSFKGRDTGELFF	TGTGCCAGCAGCTTTAAGGGACGGGACACCGGGGAGCTGTTTTTT
TRBV28	TRBJ2-3	few	-	CASKIEGRTDTQYF	TGTGCCAGCAAGATTGAGGGTCGCACAGATACGCAGTATTTT
TRBV6-5	TRBJ2-5	many	-	CASSYFWASPGETQYF	TGTGCCAGCAGTTACTTTTGGGCTTCCCCCGGAGAGACCCAGTACTTC
TRBV27	TRBJ2-7	many	TRBD1	CASIPGQGVNEQYF	TGTGCCAGCATACCGGGACAGGGTGTCAACGAGCAGTACTTC
TRBV6-5	TRBJ2-5	many	-	CASSLGAGRRETQYF	TGTGCCAGCAGTCTAGGGGCAGGGCGGCGCGAGACCCAGTACTTC
TRBV6-5	TRBJ2-1	many	-	CASSYSASSYNEQFF	TGTGCCAGCAGTTACAGCGCGAGCTCCTACAATGAGCAGTTCTTC
TRBV25-1	TRBJ2-7	few	-	CASGDSYEQYF	TGTGCCAGCGGGGACTCCTACGAGCAGTACTTC
TRBV2	TRBJ2-5	-	TRBD2	CASSVRTSGSAETQYF	TGTGCCAGCAGTGTCCGGACTAGCGGGAGTGCAGAGACCCAGTACTTC
TRBV6-1	TRBJ2-3	many	-	CASSEATVSTDTQYF	TGTGCCAGCAGTGAAGCCACGGTGAGCACAGATACGCAGTATTTT
TRBV29-1	TRBJ1-3	few	TRBD1	CSGGQGPGNTIYF	TGCAGCGGCGGACAGGGTCCTGGAAACACCATATATTTT
TRBV14	TRBJ2-1	few	-	CASSQDGGALYNEQFF	TGTGCCAGCAGCCAAGACGGAGGGGCCCTCTACAATGAGCAGTTCTTC
TRBV4-1	TRBJ2-7	few	-	CASSQDAHDTAYEQYF	TGCGCCAGCAGCCAAGACGCACATGACACAGCCTACGAGCAGTACTTC
TRBV29-1	TRBJ1-1	few	TRBD1	CSALGQAVTEAFF	TGCAGCGCCTTAGGACAGGCCGTCACTGAAGCTTTCTTT
TRBV5-4	TRBJ2-1	many	TRBD2	CASSLDLAGASNEQFF	TGTGCCAGCAGCTTGGATCTAGCGGGAGCCTCAAATGAGCAGTTCTTC
TRBV3-1	TRBJ2-4	many	-	CASSQTRGGLDIQYF	TGTGCCAGCAGCCAAACCAGGGGTGGCTTGGACATTCAGTACTTC
TRBV19	TRBJ2-7	few	-	CASSIESGSSYEQYF	TGTGCCAGTAGTATAGAGAGCGGCAGCTCCTACGAGCAGTACTTC
TRBV29-1	TRBJ1-2	-	-	CSVDGGGDYGYTF	TGCAGCGTTGACGGGGGCGGGGACTATGGCTACACCTTC
TRBV7-6	TRBJ2-3	medium-sized	TRBD1	CATSGDRDTDTQYF	TGTGCCACCTCAGGGGACAGGGATACAGATACGCAGTATTTT
TRBV20-1	TRBJ2-7	-	-	CSAGILYVGLEQYF	TGCAGTGCTGGAATACTCTACGTAGGGCTCGAGCAGTACTTC